This T cell receptor (beta chain) was recorded in a study of cytomegalovirus exposure and HLA in healthy donors. With V trimmed by 3 bases and J by 1 base, 5 bases remained unmatched. The length of the CDR3 is 17 residues. From germline, CDR1 is LGHNA and CDR2 YSLEER. General study points: Among TCR beta chains, those listed as cytomegalovirus-associated numbered approximately 150. In most subjects, TCR beta sequences reportedly gave accurate predictions of HLA-A and HLA-B alleles. By HLA locus, TCR association rates varied in a later analysis, with DRB1 showing the most and HLA-C the fewest.

Note on this clone: Its antigen is not known.

PCR used 60 Vbeta primers and 13 Jbeta primers. Clones were sequenced by immunoSEQ multiplex PCR, and TCRdb holds only the in-frame ones, with some missing. Altogether approximately 160,000 clones are present, 65% to 85% being singletons, with the ten largest covering 1.3%. Material: PBMCs. The sequence was obtained from a man aged 45 to 65 in good health and CMV-seropositive. The chain uses TRBV4-3 and TRBJ2-7; 14 bases agree with TRBD2. CDR3 bases: TGCGCCAGCAGCCAGGGACTAGCGGGAGCGCCATCCTACGAGCAGTACTTC. Protein product: CASSQGLAGAPSYEQYF.